The 27 T cell receptor beta chains in this list originate from one sample, sequenced in a study of T cell repertoires in aging, cancer and after chemotherapy (dated by TCRdb to between 2018 and 2021). The reads were generated on an Illumina MiSeq. Rearranged TRB sequences spanning V, D and J segments were amplified by multiplex touch-down PCR using a mixed TRB-A/B primer pool. The raw public reads went through TCRdb reprocessing: fastp at Q25, MiXCR clone calling, in-frame beta chains kept. Under each unique CDR3 protein, matching rows form one entry showing the most common genes and DNA. A total of a few thousand distinct CDR3 sequences appear in this sample, under 25% of them only once. The ten largest clones capture approximately 9.3% of the sample. Instead of sorted cells or RNA, genomic DNA extracted from peripheral blood served as the source for amplifying TCR beta rearrangements. The specimen was blood. These receptors were collected from a human donor in good health. The donor label of this sample is uncertain.

By its share, this clonotype is medium-sized. The CDR3 region is CASSLQVNEKLFF. CDR3 sequence (DNA): TGTGCCAGCAGCTTACAGGTGAACGAAAAACTGTTTTTT. V usage is TRBV11-3 and J usage is TRBJ1-4; D remains unclear. The CDR3 runs 13 residues. Trimming pared 2 bases from V and 8 bases from J, leaving 9 bases between. Germline values: CDR1 SGHNT, CDR2 YENEEA.

Relative to its sample, this clonotype is medium-sized. The rearrangement links TRBV5-6 to TRBJ2-5; D uncertain. Trimming shortened V by 1 base and J by 7 bases, and 23 bases separated the two germline ends. Germline CDR1 and CDR2: SGHDT and YYEEEE. This CDR3 contains 17 residues. The CDR3 nucleotides read TGTGCCAGCAGCTTGTTCGGAGTTACACCGTTGACTGGGACCCAGTACTTC. This translates into CASSLFGVTPLTGTQYF.

Sample share makes this clonotype medium-sized. V and J are TRBV6-5 and TRBJ2-7; D uncertain. V shed 0 bases and J shed 0 bases, with 9 bases lying between them. This CDR3 has 15 amino acids. Germline V lookup: CDR1 MNHEY, CDR2 SVGAGI. The CDR3 reads CASSYSRPSSYEQYF. The CDR3 coding sequence is TGTGCCAGCAGTTACTCCCGCCCCAGCTCCTACGAGCAGTACTTC.

This clonotype is deemed medium-sized. This rearrangement joins TRBV12-3 or TRBV12-4 to TRBJ1-5; D is undetermined. V gave up 2 bases and J gave up 4 bases, with 9 bases separating them. There are 14 residues in the CDR3. The CDR3 nucleotides read TGTGCCAGCAGTTTATCACGGGCAAATCAGCCCCAGCATTTT. It yields the protein CASSLSRANQPQHF.

By share, this clonotype ranks as medium-sized. V and J are TRBV19 and TRBJ2-3; D is perhaps TRBD2 (5 bases). This CDR3 is 13 amino acids long. CDR1 is LNHDA, CDR2 SQIVND, per germline (reference sequence). V lost 5 bases and J lost 6, with 12 bases in between. In nucleotides, the CDR3 is TGTGCCAGTAGTTCCCTCACGGGGGATACGCAGTATTTT. It encodes CASSSLTGDTQYF.

The chain combines TRBV5-5 with TRBJ2-5; 8 bases map to TRBD1. The germline V gene has CDR1 SGHKS and CDR2 YYEKEE (reference sequence). This CDR3 has 12 residues. The trim removed 7 bases at V and 3 bases at J, leaving 2 bases unmatched. The CDR3 protein is CASLQGEETQYF. CDR3 bases: TGTGCCAGCTTACAGGGGGAAGAGACCCAGTACTTC.

This clonotype is classed as medium-sized. This sequence joins TRBV15 and TRBJ2-7; 7 nucleotides agree with TRBD2. Unmatched junction bases numbered 3, after V lost 1 base and J lost 0 bases. This CDR3 contains 15 residues. CDR1 is LNHNV, CDR2 YYDKDF, per germline (reference sequence). CDR3 nucleotides: TGTGCCACCAGCAGAGTTAGCGGGCCCTCCTACGAGCAGTACTTC. Protein product: CATSRVSGPSYEQYF.

By proportion, this clonotype is medium-sized. The J gene is TRBJ2-7, the V gene TRBV11-1, with 7 bases matching TRBD2. Germline trimming cut 4 bases from V and 6 bases from J; bases unmatched to any gene: 6. Per the germline V gene, CDR1 is SGHAT and CDR2 is FQDESV (reference sequence). The CDR3 consists of 13 residues. CDR3 region: CASSSLTSSEQYF. The CDR3 coding sequence is TGTGCCAGCAGCTCGCTGACTAGCTCCGAGCAGTACTTC. Using reference TRBV11-1 and TRBJ2-7 for the parts outside the CDR3, the full variable domain is EAEVAQSPRYKITEKSQAVAFWCDPISGHATLYWYRQILGQGPELLVQFQDESVVDDSQLPKDRFSAERLKGVDSTLKIQPAELGDSAMYLCASSSLTSSEQYFGPGTRLTVT.

This clonotype counts as medium-sized. The genes are TRBV6-5 and TRBJ2-7; D is possibly TRBD1 or TRBD2 (5 bases each). CDR1 and CDR2 (germline): MNHEY, SVGAGI. This CDR3 has 17 residues. The V end was cut by 2 bases, the J end by 2 bases, with 19 bases between. The CDR3 nucleotides are TGTGCCAGCAGTTACAACAACCCCGGGACCATTGCCTACGAGCAGTACTTC. Its protein is CASSYNNPGTIAYEQYF.

Relative to its sample, this clonotype is medium-sized. V and J are TRBV7-9 and TRBJ2-3; D gene ambiguous. Trimming pared 2 bases from V and 7 bases from J, leaving 7 bases between. The germline CDR1 and CDR2 sequences are SEHNR and FQNEAQ (reference sequence). This CDR3 is 12 amino acids long. CDR3 in amino acids: CASSLIANTQYF. Here the CDR3 DNA reads TGTGCCAGCAGCTTAATTGCAAATACGCAGTATTTT.

By share, this clonotype ranks as large (0.1 to 1%). The CDR3, as DNA: TGTGCCAGCAGCTGGACTAGCCTTTCCGGGGAGCTGTTTTTT. It yields the protein CASSWTSLSGELFF. The chain combines TRBV27 with TRBJ2-2; 8 bases are a match to TRBD2. V lost 6 bases to trimming and J lost 6 bases; unmatched junction nucleotides: 6. The length of the CDR3 is 14 residues. The germline V gene has CDR1 MNHEY and CDR2 SMNVEV (reference sequence).

V usage is TRBV6-2 or TRBV6-3 and J usage is TRBJ1-1, with D unresolved. This CDR3 comprises 13 residues. Germline V gene sequence: CDR1 MNHEY, CDR2 SVGEGT. V gave up 3 bases and J gave up 5 bases, with 10 bases separating them. The CDR3 nucleotides read TGTGCCAGCAGTTATTATGGAGGAACTGAAGCTTTCTTT. Its protein product is CASSYYGGTEAFF.

By share, this clonotype counts as medium-sized (0.01 to 0.1%). The V gene is TRBV12-3 or TRBV12-4, the J gene TRBJ2-7; D is unresolved. V lost 2 bases to trimming and J lost 9 bases, with 11 bases between them. This CDR3 is 12 amino acids long. CDR3 amino acids: CASSLLAARQYF. The DNA of the CDR3 is TGTGCCAGCAGTTTACTTGCAGCTAGGCAGTACTTC.

By proportion, this clonotype is medium-sized. CDR3 in DNA: TGTGCCAGCACCCAAACAGGGGAACTGGATGGCTACACCTTC. It encodes CASTQTGELDGYTF. The chain uses TRBV6-5 and TRBJ1-2; 7 bases fit TRBD1. The CDR3 length is 14 residues. From germline, CDR1 is MNHEY and CDR2 SVGAGI. V was clipped by 7 bases and J by 6 bases; unmatched bases: 11.

This clonotype is medium-sized within its sample. The chain combines TRBV19 with TRBJ2-2; D is unclear. The CDR3 loop spans 15 amino acids. Germline values: CDR1 LNHDA, CDR2 SQIVND (reference sequence). Between the trimmed V and J ends, which lost 4 bases and 4 bases, there was a span of 13 bases. In DNA form, the CDR3 reads TGTGCCAGTAGTACAAACCCAACAGTCACCGGGGAGCTGTTTTTT. Translated, it gives CASSTNPTVTGELFF.

By frequency in the sample, this clonotype is medium-sized. J is TRBJ1-2 and V is TRBV27; D might be TRBD1 (5 bases). Germline V CDR1 and CDR2: MNHEY, SMNVEV (reference sequence). V was trimmed by 6 bases and J by 4 bases, leaving 15 bases between them. This CDR3 comprises 14 residues. The CDR3 loop is CASRSAGTSYGYTF. As DNA, the CDR3 is TGTGCCAGCAGATCCGCCGGGACGTCCTATGGCTACACCTTC.

With regard to this clonotype: An end of the junction differs from the germline gene, which may be a read error. The chain couples TRBV4-1 to TRBJ2-7; TRBD2 matches at 10 bases. This CDR3 region has 14 residues. The germline CDR1 and CDR2 sequences are MGHRA and YSYEKL. The CDR3 DNA reads as TGCGTCAGCAGCCCTAGCGGGAGCCTCTACGAGCAGTACTTC. Translating it yields CVSSPSGSLYEQYF.

The CDR3 loop is CASSIRTDSPLHF. The CDR3, as DNA: TGTGCCAGCAGTATAAGGACAGATTCACCCCTCCACTTT. The chain links TRBV12-3 or TRBV12-4 to TRBJ1-6; possibly TRBD1 for D (6 bases). Trimming stripped 5 bases from V and 8 bases from J, with 10 bases between. The CDR3 sequence is 13 residues long.

In its sample, this clonotype is medium-sized (0.01 to 0.1%). The J gene is TRBJ2-7, the V gene TRBV6-5; D possibly corresponds to TRBD2 (6 bases). There are 13 residues in the CDR3. The V end lost 10 bases, the J end lost 4 bases, and 17 bases lay between the germline ends. Germline loops: CDR1 MNHEY, CDR2 SVGAGI. In nucleotides, the CDR3 is TGTGCCACTTCGAGAGGAGGGTTATACGAGCAGTACTTC. Amino acid sequence: CATSRGGLYEQYF.

This clonotype has a single count. The chain uses TRBV18 and TRBJ2-7, with 10 bases matching TRBD1. Trimming took 2 bases from V and 1 from J; bases not matched to a gene: 8. The CDR3 totals 17 residues. CDR1 is KGHSH, CDR2 LQKENI, per germline. The CDR3 nucleotides read TGTGCCAGCTCACCAGCCCCTTCGGGACAGGGGTCCTACGAGCAGTACTTC. Residues: CASSPAPSGQGSYEQYF.

CDR3 residues: CASSERTSGRARYEQYF. CDR3 bases: TGTGCCAGCAGTGAACGCACTAGCGGGAGGGCGCGGTACGAGCAGTACTTC. The chain employs TRBV25-1 and TRBJ2-7; 13 nucleotides align to TRBD2. The V gene's germline CDR1 is MGHDK and CDR2 SYGVNS. There are 17 residues in the CDR3. V gave up 2 bases and J gave up 4 bases; unmatched junction bases: 8.

CDR3 sequence (DNA): TGCAGTGCTAGAGAACAGGGAACCTACACAGATACGCAGTATTTT. This translates into CSAREQGTYTDTQYF. The rearrangement joins TRBV20-1 to TRBJ2-3, with D possibly TRBD1 on 6 matching bases. Trimming removed 0 bases from V and 2 bases from J, with 12 bases in between. Germline CDR1 is DFQATT and CDR2 is SNEGSKA (reference sequence). This CDR3 spans 15 amino acids.

This clonotype was seen a few times. The V call is TRBV10-2, the J call TRBJ2-1, with a tentative D call TRBD2 (5 bases). Germline-derived CDR1 and CDR2 are WSHSY and SAAADI. Trimming took off 10 bases at V and 8 bases at J, with 15 bases between the two ends. The CDR3 sequence is 12 residues long. DNA for the CDR3: TGCGCCACCTATCTAGCCTTCGATGAGCAGTTCTTC. Translation: CATYLAFDEQFF.

The chain uses TRBV20-1 and TRBJ1-5; 7 bases are shared with TRBD1. In germline, CDR1 is DFQATT, CDR2 SNEGSKA (reference sequence). V dropped 0 bases and J dropped 3; count of bases not matched to a gene: 8. The CDR3 is 16 residues long. The CDR3 nucleotides read TGCAGTGCTAGAGAGGGCCGGGGACAGCCCAATCAGCCCCAGCATTTT. Translated, it gives CSAREGRGQPNQPQHF.

By its share, this clonotype is medium-sized. The rearrangement links TRBV7-6 to TRBJ1-4; D not resolved. The CDR3 totals 17 residues. The V end lost 0 bases, the J end lost 2 bases, and 13 bases lay between the germline ends. Germline assignment: CDR1 SGHVS and CDR2 FNYEAQ. CDR3 loop: CASSLAELRVTNEKLFF. In DNA, the CDR3 is TGTGCCAGCAGCTTAGCGGAGTTAAGGGTGACTAATGAAAAACTGTTTTTT.

The chain combines TRBV12-3 or TRBV12-4 with TRBJ2-3; D is possibly TRBD2 (5 bases). CDR3 length equals 15 residues. The ends were cut back, 3 bases at V and 9 bases at J, with 19 bases in the middle. CDR3 region: CASSFTPGRARTQYF. Here the CDR3 DNA reads TGTGCCAGCAGTTTCACCCCCGGGCGGGCAAGGACGCAGTATTTT.

By sample share, this clonotype is medium-sized. The rearrangement joins TRBV5-6 to TRBJ2-7; either TRBD1 or TRBD2 may fit D (5 bases each). This CDR3 has 14 residues. V was clipped by 4 bases and J by 3 bases, with 14 bases between them. CDR1 is SGHDT, CDR2 YYEEEE, per germline. This CDR3 is CASSRDLGDYEQYF. The CDR3 DNA reads as TGTGCCAGCAGCAGGGACCTCGGAGACTACGAGCAGTACTTC.